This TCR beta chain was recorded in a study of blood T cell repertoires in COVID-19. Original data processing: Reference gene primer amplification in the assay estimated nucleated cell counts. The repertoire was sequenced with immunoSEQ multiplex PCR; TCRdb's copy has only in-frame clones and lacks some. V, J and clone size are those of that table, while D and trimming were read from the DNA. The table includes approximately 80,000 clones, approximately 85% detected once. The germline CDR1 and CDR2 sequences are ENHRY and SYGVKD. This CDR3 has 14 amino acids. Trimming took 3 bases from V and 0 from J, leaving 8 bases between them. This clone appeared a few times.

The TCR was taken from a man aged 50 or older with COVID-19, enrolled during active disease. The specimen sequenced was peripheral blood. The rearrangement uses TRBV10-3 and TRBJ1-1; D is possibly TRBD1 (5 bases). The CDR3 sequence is CAISDSGMNTEAFF. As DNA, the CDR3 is TGTGCCATCAGTGACTCAGGGATGAACACTGAAGCTTTCTTT.